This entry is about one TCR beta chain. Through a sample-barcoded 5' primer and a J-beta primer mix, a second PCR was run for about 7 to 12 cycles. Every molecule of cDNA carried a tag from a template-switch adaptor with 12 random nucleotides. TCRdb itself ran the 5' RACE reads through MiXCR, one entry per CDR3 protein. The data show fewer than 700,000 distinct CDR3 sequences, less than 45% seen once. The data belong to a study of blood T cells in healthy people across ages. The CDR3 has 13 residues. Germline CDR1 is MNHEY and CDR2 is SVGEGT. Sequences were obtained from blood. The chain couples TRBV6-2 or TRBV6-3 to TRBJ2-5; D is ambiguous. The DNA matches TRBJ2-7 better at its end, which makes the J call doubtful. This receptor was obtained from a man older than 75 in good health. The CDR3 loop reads CASRPDPYVEQYF. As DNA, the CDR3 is TGTGCCAGCAGACCCGACCCTTACGTCGAGCAGTACTTC.